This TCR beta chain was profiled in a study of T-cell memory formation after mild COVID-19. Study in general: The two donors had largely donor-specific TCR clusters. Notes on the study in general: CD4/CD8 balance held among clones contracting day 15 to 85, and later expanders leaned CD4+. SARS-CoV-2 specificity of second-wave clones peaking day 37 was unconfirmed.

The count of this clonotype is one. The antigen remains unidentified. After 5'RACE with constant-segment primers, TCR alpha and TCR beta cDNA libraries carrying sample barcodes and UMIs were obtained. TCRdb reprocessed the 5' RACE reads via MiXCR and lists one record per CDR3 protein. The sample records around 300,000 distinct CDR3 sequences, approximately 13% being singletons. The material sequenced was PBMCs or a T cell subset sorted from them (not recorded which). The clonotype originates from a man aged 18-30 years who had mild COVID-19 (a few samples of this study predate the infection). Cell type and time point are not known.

This chain's CDR3 is CASEYGYTF. The CDR3 coding sequence is TGTGCCAGCGAATATGGCTACACCTTC. The J gene is TRBJ1-2, the V gene TRBV6-1; the D is unclear. V was pared by 8 bases and J by 5 bases, with 3 bases between. The CDR3 is 9 amino acids. Per the germline V gene, CDR1 is MNHNS and CDR2 is SASEGT.